The rows below give T cell receptor beta chains drawn from one sample of a study of T cells expressing NK-cell markers. Using the 5' RACE reads, TCRdb records one entry per CDR3 protein without DNA. The listing contains 200,000 to 300,000 distinct CDR3 sequences. The sample taken for sequencing was blood T cells: a sorted CD56 or NKG2C T cell subset, CD4+ or CD8+ T cells, or bulk PBMC T cells (not recorded which). These receptors all stem from a man younger than 30 in good health. The CDR3 runs from the conserved cysteine through the conserved F or W. Fields, in order: J gene, V gene, CDR3 protein.

TRBJ2-2	TRBV20-1	CSVRPRGTGELFF
TRBJ2-1	TRBV4-2	CASSQDRLAGGAEQFF
TRBJ1-6	TRBV20-1	CSARSGTVVALHF
TRBJ2-1	TRBV7-2	CASSTDQNPYNEQFF
TRBJ2-7	TRBV5-1	CASSLDGNYYEQYF
TRBJ2-1	TRBV18	CASSYGSSRLAGGTIDNEQFF
TRBJ2-3	TRBV24-1	CATSDRGVGWDTQYF
TRBJ1-4	TRBV12-3/TRBV12-4	CASSGQGWVSNEKLFF
TRBJ2-1	TRBV5-1	CASSLALGNYDNEQFF
TRBJ2-5	TRBV5-1	CASSSQGEYQETQYF
TRBJ2-1	TRBV3-1	CASSQGRDNEQFF
TRBJ2-1	TRBV9	CASSAPGGNEQFF
TRBJ1-1	TRBV20-1	CSVASRAGNTEAFF
TRBJ1-4	TRBV11-2	CASRPPGQREEKLFF
TRBJ2-2	TRBV5-4	CASSPRQGVTGELFF
TRBJ1-6	TRBV25-1	CASSEQGFSPLHF
TRBJ2-7	TRBV5-1	CASRPAGGEQYF
TRBJ2-2	TRBV12-3/TRBV12-4	CASSLETWTGGTGELFF
TRBJ2-2	TRBV12-3/TRBV12-4	CASSFSRGELFF
TRBJ2-5	TRBV7-9	CASSEGAFRGETQYF
TRBJ2-4	TRBV7-9	CASSRGVGDIQYF
TRBJ1-3	TRBV7-9	CASSQGTVPGNTIYF
TRBJ2-7	TRBV5-5	CASRNGTYYEQYF
TRBJ2-5	TRBV20-1	CSARTPTRGLGTQYF
TRBJ2-2	TRBV18	CASSPPPGPTGELFF
TRBJ2-2	TRBV30	CAWRTVVRTGELFF
TRBJ1-2	TRBV11-2	CASSLEGGLPYGYTF
TRBJ2-3	TRBV10-3	CAISDRDRVTDTQYF
TRBJ2-2	TRBV12-3/TRBV12-4	CASSHRVTSGAGELFF
TRBJ2-2	TRBV12-5	CASGVQGIGELFF
TRBJ1-1	TRBV28	CASSFFGETEAFF
TRBJ1-5	TRBV20-1	CSARKQGGQPQHF
TRBJ2-1	TRBV9	CASSDRTGTTNEQFF
TRBJ1-4	TRBV11-2	CASSHLKDRGNEKLFF
TRBJ2-1	TRBV12-3/TRBV12-4	CASSAATRYNEQFF
TRBJ1-1	TRBV29-1	CSVATGTGGTEAFF
TRBJ2-3	TRBV5-5	CASSLAGEAAQYF
TRBJ1-6	TRBV7-9	CASSPGVPSPPFHNSPLHF
TRBJ2-7	TRBV5-1	CASSSGLAGEGRSYEQYF
TRBJ1-5	TRBV20-1	CSASREGFHQPQHF
TRBJ2-7	TRBV4-2	CASSQGEGPHEQYF
TRBJ2-3	TRBV29-1	CSVDAAPNTQYF
TRBJ2-1	TRBV7-2	CAMRLGVYNEQFF
TRBJ2-7	TRBV29-1	CSVTGQGGLYEQYF
TRBJ1-2	TRBV6-5	CASSSGTEPYYGYTF
TRBJ2-7	TRBV5-8	CASSLWAATYEQYF
TRBJ2-3	TRBV10-2	CASSVSGTSGSGSTDTQYF
TRBJ2-3	TRBV7-6	CASSWGRAPADTQYF
TRBJ1-2	TRBV6-1	CASSEADRGRGSYTF
TRBJ2-1	TRBV20-1	CSASLTSGYNEQFF
TRBJ2-5	TRBV5-6	CASSLVRSGRVQETQYF
TRBJ2-1	TRBV11-2	CASSLDWRVEQFF
TRBJ2-2	TRBV5-1	CASSEGLVGTGELFF
TRBJ2-7	TRBV28	CASSTIRVPSGPRPHEQYF
TRBJ2-1	TRBV12-3/TRBV12-4	CASSRGASGYNEQFF
TRBJ2-1	TRBV14	CASSQDLASSYNEQFF
TRBJ2-4	TRBV24-1	CATSDSSGNAKNIQYF